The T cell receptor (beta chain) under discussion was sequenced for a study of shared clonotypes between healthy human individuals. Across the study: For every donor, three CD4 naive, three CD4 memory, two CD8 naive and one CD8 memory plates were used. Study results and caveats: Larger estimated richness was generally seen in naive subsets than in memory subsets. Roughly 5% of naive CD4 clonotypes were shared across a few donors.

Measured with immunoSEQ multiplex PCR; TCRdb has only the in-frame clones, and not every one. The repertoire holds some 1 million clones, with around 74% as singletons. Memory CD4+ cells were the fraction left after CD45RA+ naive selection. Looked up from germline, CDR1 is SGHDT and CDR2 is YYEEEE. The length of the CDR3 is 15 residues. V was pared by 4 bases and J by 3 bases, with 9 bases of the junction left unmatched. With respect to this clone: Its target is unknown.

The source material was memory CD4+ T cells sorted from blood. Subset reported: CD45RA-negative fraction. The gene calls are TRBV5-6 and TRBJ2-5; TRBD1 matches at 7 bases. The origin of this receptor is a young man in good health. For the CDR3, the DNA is TGTGCCAGCAGCCCTACCTGGACAGGAAAAGAGACCCAGTACTTC. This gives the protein CASSPTWTGKETQYF.